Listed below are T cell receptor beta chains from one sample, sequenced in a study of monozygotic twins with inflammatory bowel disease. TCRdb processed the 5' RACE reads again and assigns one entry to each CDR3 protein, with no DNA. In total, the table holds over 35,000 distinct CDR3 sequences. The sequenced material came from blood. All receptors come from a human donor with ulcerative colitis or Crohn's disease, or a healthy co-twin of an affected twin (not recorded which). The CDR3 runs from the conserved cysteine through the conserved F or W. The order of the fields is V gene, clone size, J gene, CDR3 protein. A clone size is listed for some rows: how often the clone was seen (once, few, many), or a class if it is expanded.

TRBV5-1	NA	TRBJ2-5	CASRRTSGREETQYF
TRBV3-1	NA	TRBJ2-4	CASSQSNGDIQYF
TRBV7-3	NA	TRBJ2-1	CASGLAGAVNEQFF
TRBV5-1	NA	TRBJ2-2	CASKAGNTGELFF
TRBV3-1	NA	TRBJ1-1	CASSPTGGSGTEAFF
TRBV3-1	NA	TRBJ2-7	CASSRGRDEQYF
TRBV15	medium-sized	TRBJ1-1	CATSRTGNTEAFF
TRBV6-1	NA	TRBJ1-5	CASSERGGQYNQPQHF
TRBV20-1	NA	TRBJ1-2	CSATEGGYGYTF
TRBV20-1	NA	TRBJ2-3	CSVLPTDTQYF
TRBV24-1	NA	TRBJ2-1	CATSDLLPGGSYGEQFF
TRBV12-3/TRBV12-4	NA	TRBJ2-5	CASSFGTSGRRQETQYF
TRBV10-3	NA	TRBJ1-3	CAISGGDTGNTIYF
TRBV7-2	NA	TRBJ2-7	CASSFTSGGADEQYF
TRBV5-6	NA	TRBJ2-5	CASSLAMAGGETQYF
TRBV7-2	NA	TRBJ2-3	CASRRRGQSSTDTQYF
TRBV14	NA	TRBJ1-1	CASSPERRGAEAFF
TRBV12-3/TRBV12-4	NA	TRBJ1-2	CASSRGTDGYTF
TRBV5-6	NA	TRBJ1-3	CASSSPRRIGNTIYF
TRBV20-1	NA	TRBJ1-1	CSASRSRGLNTEAFF
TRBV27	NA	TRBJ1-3	CASSPLDRISNTIYF
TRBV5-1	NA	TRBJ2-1	CASSQAGQAYNEQFF
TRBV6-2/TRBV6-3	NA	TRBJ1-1	CASSYLPDGYTEAFF
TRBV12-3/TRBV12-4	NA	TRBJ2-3	CASSSNAGRDILDTQYF
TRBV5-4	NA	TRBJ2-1	CASSGWAINEQFF
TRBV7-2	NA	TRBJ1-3	CASSLGGTRNTIYF
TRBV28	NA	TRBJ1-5	CASSFVGQQPQHF
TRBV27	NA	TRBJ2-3	CASSPQPGLAINTQYF
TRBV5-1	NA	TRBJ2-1	CASSLAGHIDEQFF
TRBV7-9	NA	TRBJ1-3	CASSLDLGSGNTIYF
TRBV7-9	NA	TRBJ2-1	CASSSRRQYQGREQFF
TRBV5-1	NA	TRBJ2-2	CASSLRPAGVFANTGELFF
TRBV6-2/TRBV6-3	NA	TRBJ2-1	CASSSWGVRNEQFF
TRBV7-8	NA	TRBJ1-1	CASSSSTGDTEAFF
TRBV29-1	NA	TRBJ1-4	CSVGGYRGQHEKLFF
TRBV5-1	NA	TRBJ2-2	CASSLAPKMGTGELFF
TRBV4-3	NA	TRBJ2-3	CASSQETRGWAQYF
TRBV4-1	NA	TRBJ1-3	CASSQDRAGLFGNTIYF